This entry is about one TCR beta chain. What it binds is not known. The data stem from a study of immune cell composition in non-small cell lung cancer. Assay used: immunoSEQ multiplex PCR; TCRdb lists only in-frame clones, some missing. In the table there are 2,000 to 2,500 clones, roughly 82% of which are singletons. Study results and caveats: Squamous lung tumours showed higher top 10 clone scores and clonality than adenocarcinomas. Clones >0.5% enriched in tumour were rarer in adenocarcinoma (roughly 33%) than squamous (75%). TIL tumour reactivity correlated with maximal tumour-associated clone frequency in adenocarcinoma.

The CDR3 covers 12 residues. The V gene lost 4 bases and the J gene lost 5 bases, with 9 bases spanning the gap. In germline, CDR1 is SQVTM, CDR2 ANQGSEA. The chain joins TRBV29-1 to TRBJ2-1, with no clear D. The sample comprised lung tumor tissue. This receptor was taken from a human donor with non-small cell lung cancer. DNA of the CDR3: TGCAGCGTTGGCTCCGCAGACAATGAGCAGTTCTTC. This codes for CSVGSADNEQFF.